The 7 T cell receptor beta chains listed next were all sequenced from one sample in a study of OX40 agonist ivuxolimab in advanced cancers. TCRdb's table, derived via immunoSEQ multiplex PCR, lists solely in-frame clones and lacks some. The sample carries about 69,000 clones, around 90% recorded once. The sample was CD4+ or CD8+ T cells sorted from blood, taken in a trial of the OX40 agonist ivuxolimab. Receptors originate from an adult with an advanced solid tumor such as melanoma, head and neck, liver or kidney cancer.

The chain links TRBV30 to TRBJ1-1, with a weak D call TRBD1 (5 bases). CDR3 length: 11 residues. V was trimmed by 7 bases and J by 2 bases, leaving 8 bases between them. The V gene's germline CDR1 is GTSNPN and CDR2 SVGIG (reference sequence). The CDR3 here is CALQDNTEAFF. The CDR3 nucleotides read TGTGCCTTACAGGATAACACTGAAGCTTTCTTT. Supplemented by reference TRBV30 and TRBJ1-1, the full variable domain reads SQTIHQWPATLVQPVGSPLSLECTVEGTSNPNLYWYRQAAGRGLQLLFYSVGIGQISSEVPQNLSASRPQDRQFILSSKKLLLSDSGFYLCALQDNTEAFFGQGTRLTVV.

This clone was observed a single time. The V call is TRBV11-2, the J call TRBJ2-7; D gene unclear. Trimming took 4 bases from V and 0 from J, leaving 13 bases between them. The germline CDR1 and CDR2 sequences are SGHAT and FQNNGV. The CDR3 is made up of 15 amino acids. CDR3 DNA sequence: TGTGCCAGCAGCTCCAGTTCGTCGTCCTCCTACGAGCAGTACTTC. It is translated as CASSSSSSSSYEQYF.

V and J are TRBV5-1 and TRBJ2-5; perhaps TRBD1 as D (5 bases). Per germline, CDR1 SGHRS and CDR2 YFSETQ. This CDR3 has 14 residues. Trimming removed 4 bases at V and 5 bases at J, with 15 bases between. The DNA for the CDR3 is TGCGCCAGCAGCCCCCTGTGGGGCTTGGAGACCCAGTACTTC. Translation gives CASSPLWGLETQYF.

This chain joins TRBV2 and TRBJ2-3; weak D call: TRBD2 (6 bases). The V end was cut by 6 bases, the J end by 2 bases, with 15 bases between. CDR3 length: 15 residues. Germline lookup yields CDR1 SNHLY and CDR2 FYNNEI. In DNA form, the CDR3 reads TGTGCCAGCAGAGCAAGCGGGTTCCCCACAGATACGCAGTATTTT. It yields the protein CASRASGFPTDTQYF.

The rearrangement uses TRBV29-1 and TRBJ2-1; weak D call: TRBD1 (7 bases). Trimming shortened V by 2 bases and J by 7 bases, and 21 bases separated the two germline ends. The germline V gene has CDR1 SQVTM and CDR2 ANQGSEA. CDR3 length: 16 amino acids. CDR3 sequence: CSVERGLPRRGNEQFF. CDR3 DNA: TGCAGCGTTGAAAGGGGGCTACCTCGGAGGGGTAATGAGCAGTTCTTC.

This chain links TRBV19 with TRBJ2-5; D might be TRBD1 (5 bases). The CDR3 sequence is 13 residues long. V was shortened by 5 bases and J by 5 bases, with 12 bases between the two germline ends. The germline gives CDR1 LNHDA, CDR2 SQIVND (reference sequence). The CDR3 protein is CASSRRVWETQYF. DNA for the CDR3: TGTGCCAGTAGTCGCAGGGTATGGGAGACCCAGTACTTC.

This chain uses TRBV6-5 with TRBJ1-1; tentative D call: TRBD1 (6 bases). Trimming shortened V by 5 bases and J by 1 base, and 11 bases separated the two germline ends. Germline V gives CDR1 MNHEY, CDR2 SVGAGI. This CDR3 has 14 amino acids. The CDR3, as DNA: TGTGCCAGCAGTCAAACAGGGAGGAACACTGAAGCTTTCTTT. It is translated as CASSQTGRNTEAFF.